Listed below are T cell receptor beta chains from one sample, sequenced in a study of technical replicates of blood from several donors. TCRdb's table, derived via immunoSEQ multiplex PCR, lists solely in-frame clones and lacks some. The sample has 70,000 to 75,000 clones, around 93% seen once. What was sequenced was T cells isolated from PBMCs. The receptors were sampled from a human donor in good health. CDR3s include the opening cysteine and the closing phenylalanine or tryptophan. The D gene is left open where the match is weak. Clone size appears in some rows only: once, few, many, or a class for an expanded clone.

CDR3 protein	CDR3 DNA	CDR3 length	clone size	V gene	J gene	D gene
CASSLPGTDTQYF	TGCGCCAGCAGCTTGCCCGGGACAGATACGCAGTATTTT	13	NA	TRBV5-1	TRBJ2-3	NA
CAINRGGEQYF	TGTGCCATCAACAGGGGGGGCGAGCAGTACTTC	11	NA	TRBV6-1	TRBJ2-7	NA
CAISTPSGGSYEQYF	TGTGCCATCAGTACACCTAGCGGAGGCTCCTACGAGCAGTACTTC	15	NA	TRBV10-3	TRBJ2-7	TRBD2
CASSQVRSGRNEQYF	TGCGCCAGCAGCCAAGTGCGTAGCGGGAGAAACGAGCAGTACTTC	15	NA	TRBV4-1	TRBJ2-7	TRBD2
CASSRRFGGPAVNQETQYF	TGTGCCAGCAGCCGAAGATTCGGAGGGCCGGCTGTTAACCAAGAGACCCAGTACTTC	19	NA	TRBV14	TRBJ2-5	NA
CASSHRAMNTEAFF	TGTGCCAGCAGCCACAGGGCGATGAACACTGAAGCTTTCTTT	14	NA	TRBV7-9	TRBJ1-1	NA
CASSKMGLGTNEKLFF	TGTGCCAGTAGTAAAATGGGACTAGGAACTAATGAAAAACTGTTTTTT	16	once	TRBV19	TRBJ1-4	NA
CASSSGQGDYGYTF	TGTGCCAGCAGTTCGGGACAGGGTGACTATGGCTACACCTTC	14	NA	TRBV27	TRBJ1-2	TRBD1
CSVEQTGQGGSYGYTF	TGCAGCGTTGAGCAAACGGGACAGGGGGGATCCTATGGCTACACCTTC	16	NA	TRBV29-1	TRBJ1-2	TRBD1
CASGLVLGQGSGGYTF	TGTGCTAGTGGTTTGGTACTGGGACAGGGTTCTGGTGGCTACACCTTC	16	NA	TRBV12-5	TRBJ1-2	TRBD1
CASSGQGVGETQYF	TGTGCCAGCAGCGGACAGGGGGTCGGGGAGACCCAGTACTTC	14	NA	TRBV9	TRBJ2-5	TRBD1
CASSYRTSGDGDTQYF	TGTGCCAGCAGTTACAGGACTAGCGGAGATGGGGATACGCAGTATTTT	16	NA	TRBV6-6	TRBJ2-3	TRBD2
CASATGGETQYF	TGTGCCAGCGCTACAGGGGGAGAGACCCAGTACTTC	12	NA	TRBV28	TRBJ2-5	TRBD1
CASSLASGGTEAFF	TGCGCCAGCAGCTTGGCAAGCGGAGGCACTGAAGCTTTCTTT	14	NA	TRBV5-1	TRBJ1-1	NA
CASSLFTENTEAFF	TGTGCCAGCAGCTTATTCACAGAAAACACTGAAGCTTTCTTT	14	NA	TRBV7-9	TRBJ1-1	NA
CASSQGGTGPNHYTF	TGCGCCAGCAGCCAAGGGGGGACAGGTCCTAACCACTACACCTTC	15	NA	TRBV4-1	TRBJ1-2	TRBD1
CASSYQGRVPGELFF	TGTGCCAGCAGTTATCAGGGGAGGGTTCCCGGGGAGCTGTTTTTT	15	NA	TRBV6-5	TRBJ2-2	NA
CASSGYYEQYF	TGTGCCTCATCAGGGTACTACGAGCAGTACTTC	11	NA	TRBV19	TRBJ2-7	NA
CASSSQAGIFGQYF	TGTGCCAGCAGCTCTCAGGCGGGCATATTTGGGCAGTACTTC	14	NA	TRBV7-2	TRBJ2-7	NA
CASRLDGEGGQPQHF	TGTGCAAGTCGCTTAGACGGGGAGGGCGGGCAGCCCCAGCATTTT	15	NA	TRBV12-2	TRBJ1-5	NA
CASSFGLPGQGILVETQYF	TGTGCCAGCAGCTTCGGGCTCCCGGGACAGGGGATTCTGGTAGAGACCCAGTACTTC	19	NA	TRBV5-4	TRBJ2-5	TRBD1
CASSIRPEGGYGYTF	TGTGCCAGTAGTATCCGACCGGAGGGCGGCTATGGCTACACCTTC	15	NA	TRBV19	TRBJ1-2	NA
CASSRTGGTEAFF	TGTGCCAGCAGCAGGACAGGGGGAACTGAAGCTTTCTTT	13	few	TRBV21-1	TRBJ1-1	NA
CASSLDRAGYGYTF	TGTGCCAGCAGCCTCGACAGGGCGGGCTATGGCTACACCTTC	14	NA	TRBV14	TRBJ1-2	TRBD1
CASSLVGGGTEAFF	TGTGCCAGCAGCTTAGTGGGAGGGGGGACTGAAGCTTTCTTT	14	NA	TRBV7-6	TRBJ1-1	NA
CASSHRRHSGANVLTF	TGTGCCAGCAGCCATCGGAGGCACTCTGGGGCCAACGTCCTGACTTTC	16	NA	TRBV14	TRBJ2-6	NA
CSGDSSNTGELFF	TGCAGCGGGGACAGTTCGAACACCGGGGAGCTGTTTTTT	13	NA	TRBV29-1	TRBJ2-2	TRBD1
CSVLGTEAFF	TGCAGCGTACTCGGTACTGAAGCTTTCTTT	10	NA	TRBV29-1	TRBJ1-1	NA
CASGGTAGTQYF	TGTGCCAGCGGGGGGACAGCCGGGACCCAGTACTTC	12	NA	TRBV14	TRBJ2-5	NA
CASSPPTGTYEQYF	TGTGCCAGCTCACCCCCGACAGGGACTTACGAGCAGTACTTC	14	NA	TRBV18	TRBJ2-7	NA
CASSAGGTDTQYF	TGTGCCAGCAGTGCAGGGGGCACAGATACGCAGTATTTT	13	NA	TRBV6-4	TRBJ2-3	NA
CATSRDRDFGEQYF	TGTGCCACCAGCAGAGACAGGGATTTTGGCGAGCAGTACTTC	14	NA	TRBV15	TRBJ2-7	NA
CASSFQGGSPLHF	TGTGCCAGCAGCTTCCAGGGAGGTTCACCCCTCCACTTT	13	NA	TRBV13	TRBJ1-6	NA
CASSLKAGGPSGLYEQYF	TGTGCCAGCAGCTTAAAAGCGGGAGGGCCCTCGGGGCTGTACGAGCAGTACTTC	18	NA	TRBV7-9	TRBJ2-7	TRBD2
CASSPRELRTYSTDTQYF	TGTGCCAGCAGCCCACGTGAACTCAGGACATATAGCACAGATACGCAGTATTTT	18	once	TRBV21-1	TRBJ2-3	NA
CASSLGQFSYEQYF	TGTGCCAGCAGCTTAGGGCAGTTCTCCTACGAGCAGTACTTC	14	NA	TRBV7-9	TRBJ2-7	NA
CASSQGFSYEQYF	TGTGCCAGCAGCCAGGGGTTCTCCTACGAGCAGTACTTC	13	NA	TRBV7-6	TRBJ2-7	NA
CASSQFDGELFF	TGCGCCAGCAGCCAGTTCGACGGGGAGCTGTTTTTT	12	NA	TRBV5-1	TRBJ2-2	NA
CASSPQGDTEAFF	TGTGCCAGCAGCCCACAGGGGGACACTGAAGCTTTCTTT	13	once	TRBV14	TRBJ1-1	TRBD1
CASFWVTKELKTYEQYF	TGTGCCAGCTTCTGGGTAACGAAGGAGCTCAAAACCTACGAGCAGTACTTC	17	NA	TRBV6-9	TRBJ2-7	NA
CASSTSSRGAYNEQFF	TGTGCCAGCAGTACTTCAAGCCGCGGGGCTTACAATGAGCAGTTCTTC	16	NA	TRBV6-4	TRBJ2-1	NA